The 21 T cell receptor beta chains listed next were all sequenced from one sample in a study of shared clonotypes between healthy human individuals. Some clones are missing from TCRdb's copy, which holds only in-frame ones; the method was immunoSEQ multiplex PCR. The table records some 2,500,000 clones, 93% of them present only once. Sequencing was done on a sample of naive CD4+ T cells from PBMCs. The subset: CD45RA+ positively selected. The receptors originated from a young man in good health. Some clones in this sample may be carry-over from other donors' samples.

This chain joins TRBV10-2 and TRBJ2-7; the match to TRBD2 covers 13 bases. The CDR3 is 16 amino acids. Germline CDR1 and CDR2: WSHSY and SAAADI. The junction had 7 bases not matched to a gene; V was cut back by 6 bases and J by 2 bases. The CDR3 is CASRVTGTSGTYEQYF. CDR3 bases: TGCGCCAGCAGAGTTACCGGGACTAGCGGGACCTACGAGCAGTACTTC.

The CDR3 region is CASSQDGRGGDSPLHF. CDR3 nucleotides: TGCGCCAGCAGCCAAGATGGTCGGGGAGGTGATTCACCCCTCCACTTT. This chain connects TRBV4-3 to TRBJ1-6; D not certain. Trimming left V 0 bases short and J 8 bases short, with 14 bases between. This CDR3 contains 16 residues. CDR1 and CDR2 from the germline V gene are LGHNA and YSLEER.

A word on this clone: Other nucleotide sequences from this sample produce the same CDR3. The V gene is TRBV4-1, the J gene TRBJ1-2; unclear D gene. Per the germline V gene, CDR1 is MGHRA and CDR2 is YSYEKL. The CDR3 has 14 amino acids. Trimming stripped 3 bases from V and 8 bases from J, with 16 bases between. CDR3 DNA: TGCGCCAGCAGCCAGGATACGGAGGTGGGAGGCTACACCTTC. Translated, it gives CASSQDTEVGGYTF.

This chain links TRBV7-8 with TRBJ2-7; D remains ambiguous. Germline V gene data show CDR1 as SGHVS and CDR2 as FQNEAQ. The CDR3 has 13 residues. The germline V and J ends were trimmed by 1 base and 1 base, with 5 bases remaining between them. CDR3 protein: CASSLEVSYEQYF. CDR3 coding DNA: TGTGCCAGCAGCTTAGAGGTGTCCTACGAGCAGTACTTC.

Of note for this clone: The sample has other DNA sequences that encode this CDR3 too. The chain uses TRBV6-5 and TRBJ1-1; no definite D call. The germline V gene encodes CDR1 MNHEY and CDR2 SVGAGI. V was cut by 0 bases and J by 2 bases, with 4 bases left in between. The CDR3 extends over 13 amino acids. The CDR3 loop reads CASSYSENTEAFF. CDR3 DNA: TGTGCCAGCAGTTACTCCGAAAACACTGAAGCTTTCTTT.

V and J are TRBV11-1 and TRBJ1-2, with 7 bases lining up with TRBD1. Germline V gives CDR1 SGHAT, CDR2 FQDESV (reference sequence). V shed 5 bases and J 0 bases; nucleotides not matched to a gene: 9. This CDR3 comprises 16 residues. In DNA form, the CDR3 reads TGTGCCAGCAGCCCGCAGGGGGGAATAGCTAACTATGGCTACACCTTC. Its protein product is CASSPQGGIANYGYTF.

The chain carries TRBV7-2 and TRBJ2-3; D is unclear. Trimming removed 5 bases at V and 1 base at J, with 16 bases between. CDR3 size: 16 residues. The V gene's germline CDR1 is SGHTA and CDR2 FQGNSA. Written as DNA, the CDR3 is TGTGCCAGCAGCCTACAAGTCTCGATCGGCACAGATACGCAGTATTTT. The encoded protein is CASSLQVSIGTDTQYF.

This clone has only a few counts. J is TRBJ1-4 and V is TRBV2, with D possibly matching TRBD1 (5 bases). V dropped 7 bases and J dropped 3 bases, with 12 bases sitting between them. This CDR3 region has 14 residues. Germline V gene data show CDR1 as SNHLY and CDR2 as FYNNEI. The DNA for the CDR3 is TGTGCCAGCAACTGGGGAGGGGCTAATGAAAAACTGTTTTTT. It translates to CASNWGGANEKLFF.

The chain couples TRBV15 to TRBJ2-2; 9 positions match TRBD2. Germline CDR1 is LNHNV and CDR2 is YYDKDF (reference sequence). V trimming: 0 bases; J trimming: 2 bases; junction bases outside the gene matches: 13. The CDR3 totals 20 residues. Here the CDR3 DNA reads TGTGCCACCAGCAGAGATTGGGCTAGCGGGGTCCCAGCTAACACCGGGGAGCTGTTTTTT. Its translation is CATSRDWASGVPANTGELFF.

The CDR3: CASSQTGTGANVLTF. In DNA form, the CDR3 reads TGTGCCAGCAGTCAAACAGGGACTGGGGCCAACGTCCTGACTTTC. V and J are TRBV6-4 and TRBJ2-6; D is perhaps TRBD1 (6 bases). The germline V gene has CDR1 MRHNA and CDR2 SNTAGT. V lost 5 bases to trimming and J lost 2 bases, with 10 bases between them. The CDR3 contains 15 residues.

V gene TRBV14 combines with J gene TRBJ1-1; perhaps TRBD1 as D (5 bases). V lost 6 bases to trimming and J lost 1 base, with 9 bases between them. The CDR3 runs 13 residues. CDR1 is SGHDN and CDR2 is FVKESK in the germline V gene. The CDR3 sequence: CASSSQGNTEAFF. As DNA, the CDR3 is TGTGCCAGCAGTTCCCAGGGGAACACTGAAGCTTTCTTT.

The CDR3 region is CASAGLRGTEAFF. CDR3 nucleotide sequence: TGTGCCAGTGCGGGCCTCCGGGGAACTGAAGCTTTCTTT. The rearrangement links TRBV28 to TRBJ1-1, with D hard to call. The CDR3 has 13 amino acids. The V end lost 9 bases, the J end lost 5 bases, and 16 bases lay between the germline ends. CDR1 and CDR2 from the germline V gene are MDHEN and SYDVKM.

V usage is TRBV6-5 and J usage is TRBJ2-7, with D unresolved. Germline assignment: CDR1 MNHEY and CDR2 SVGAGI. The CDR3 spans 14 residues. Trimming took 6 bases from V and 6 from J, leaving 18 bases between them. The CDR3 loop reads CASSPDPQHPEQYF. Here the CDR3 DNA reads TGTGCCAGCAGCCCCGACCCGCAACACCCCGAGCAGTACTTC.

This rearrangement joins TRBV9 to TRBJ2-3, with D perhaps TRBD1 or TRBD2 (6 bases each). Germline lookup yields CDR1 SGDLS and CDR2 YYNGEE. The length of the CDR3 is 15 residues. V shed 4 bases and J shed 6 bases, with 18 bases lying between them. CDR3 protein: CASSPRGQGRDTQYF. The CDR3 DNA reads TGTGCCAGCAGCCCCCGGGGGCAGGGGCGGGATACGCAGTATTTT.

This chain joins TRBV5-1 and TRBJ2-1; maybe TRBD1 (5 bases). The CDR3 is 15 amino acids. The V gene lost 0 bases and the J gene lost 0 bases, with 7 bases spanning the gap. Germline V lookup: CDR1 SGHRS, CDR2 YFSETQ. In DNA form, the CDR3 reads TGCGCCAGCAGCTTGGGACAGCTCTCCTACAATGAGCAGTTCTTC. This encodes CASSLGQLSYNEQFF. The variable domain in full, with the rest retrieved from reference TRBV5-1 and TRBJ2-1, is KAGVTQTPRYLIKTRGQQVTLSCSPISGHRSVSWYQQTPGQGLQFLFEYFSETQRNKGNFPGRFSGRQFSNSRSEMNVSTLELGDSALYLCASSLGQLSYNEQFFGPGTRLTVL.

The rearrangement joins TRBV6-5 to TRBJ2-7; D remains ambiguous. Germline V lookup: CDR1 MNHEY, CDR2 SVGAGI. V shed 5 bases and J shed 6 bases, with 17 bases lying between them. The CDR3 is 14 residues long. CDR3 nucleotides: TGTGCCAGCAGTAAGTCTGGCCACGGCGGCGAGCAGTACTTC. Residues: CASSKSGHGGEQYF.

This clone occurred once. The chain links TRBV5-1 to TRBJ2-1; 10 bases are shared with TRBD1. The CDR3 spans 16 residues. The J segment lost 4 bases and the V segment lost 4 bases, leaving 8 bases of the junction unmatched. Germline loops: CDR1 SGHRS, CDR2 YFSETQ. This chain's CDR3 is CASSRGGTGDYNEQFF. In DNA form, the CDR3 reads TGCGCCAGCAGCCGAGGCGGGACAGGGGATTACAATGAGCAGTTCTTC.

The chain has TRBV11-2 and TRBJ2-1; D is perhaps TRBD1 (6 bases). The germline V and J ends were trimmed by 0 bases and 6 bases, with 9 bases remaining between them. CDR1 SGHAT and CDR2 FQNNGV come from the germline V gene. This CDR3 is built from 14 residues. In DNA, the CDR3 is TGTGCCAGCAGCTTAGATGGGACATTCAATGAGCAGTTCTTC. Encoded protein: CASSLDGTFNEQFF.

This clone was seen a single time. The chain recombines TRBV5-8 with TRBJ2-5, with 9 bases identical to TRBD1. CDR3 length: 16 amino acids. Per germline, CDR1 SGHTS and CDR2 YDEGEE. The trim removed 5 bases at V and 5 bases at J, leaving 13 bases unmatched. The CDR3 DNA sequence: TGTGCCAGCAGGCCGGGACAGGGTTTAGGCTGGGAGACCCAGTACTTC. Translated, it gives CASRPGQGLGWETQYF.

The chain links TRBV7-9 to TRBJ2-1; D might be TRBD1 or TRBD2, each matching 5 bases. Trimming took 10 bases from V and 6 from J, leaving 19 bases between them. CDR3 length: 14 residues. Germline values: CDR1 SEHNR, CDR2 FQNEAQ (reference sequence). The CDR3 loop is CATTRAGTSNEQFF. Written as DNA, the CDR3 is TGTGCCACCACCCGTGCCGGGACCTCCAATGAGCAGTTCTTC.

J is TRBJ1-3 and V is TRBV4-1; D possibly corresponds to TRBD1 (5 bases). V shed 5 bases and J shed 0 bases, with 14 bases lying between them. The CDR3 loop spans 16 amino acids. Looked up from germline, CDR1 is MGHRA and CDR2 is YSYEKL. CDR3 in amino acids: CASSAFWGISGNTIYF. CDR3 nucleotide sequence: TGCGCCAGCAGCGCTTTCTGGGGGATCTCTGGAAACACCATATATTTT.